The entry that follows covers one T cell receptor beta chain sequence. The sample is drawn from a study of blood T cell repertoires in COVID-19. Some clones are missing from TCRdb's copy, which holds only in-frame ones; the method was immunoSEQ multiplex PCR. The repertoire holds about 160,000 clones, with 89% as singletons. The CDR3 extends over 14 amino acids. The V end lost 5 bases, the J end lost 8 bases, and 13 bases lay between the germline ends. The germline gives CDR1 SGHTA, CDR2 FQGNSA. The specimen sequenced was peripheral blood. The V gene is TRBV7-2, the J gene TRBJ1-6; a possible D gene is TRBD1 (5 bases). This receptor was obtained from a man aged 60 to 75 with acute or convalescent COVID-19. CDR3 region: CASSPRGGDSPLHF. CDR3 DNA: TGTGCCAGCAGCCCTCGGGGAGGGGATTCACCCCTCCACTTT.